This T cell receptor (beta chain) emerged from a study of T cell repertoires in ileal Crohn's disease. This CDR3 is built from 15 residues. Regarding time point: inflamed ileum from the surgical specimen. Method: immunoSEQ multiplex PCR; TCRdb's copy keeps in-frame clones and lacks some. The sample contains some 11,000 clones, roughly 87% of which appear only once. A single count supports this clone. The genes are TRBV21-1 and TRBJ2-7; TRBD2 is taken as the D call from the table, unchecked against the DNA. TRBV21-1 is a pseudogene. The specimen sequenced was ileal tissue. This clonotype originated in an adult with Crohn's disease. The CDR3: CASSSRGLGPGEQYF. The DNA for the CDR3 is TGTGCCAGCAGCTCTCGGGGACTAGGTCCGGGGGAGCAGTACTTC.